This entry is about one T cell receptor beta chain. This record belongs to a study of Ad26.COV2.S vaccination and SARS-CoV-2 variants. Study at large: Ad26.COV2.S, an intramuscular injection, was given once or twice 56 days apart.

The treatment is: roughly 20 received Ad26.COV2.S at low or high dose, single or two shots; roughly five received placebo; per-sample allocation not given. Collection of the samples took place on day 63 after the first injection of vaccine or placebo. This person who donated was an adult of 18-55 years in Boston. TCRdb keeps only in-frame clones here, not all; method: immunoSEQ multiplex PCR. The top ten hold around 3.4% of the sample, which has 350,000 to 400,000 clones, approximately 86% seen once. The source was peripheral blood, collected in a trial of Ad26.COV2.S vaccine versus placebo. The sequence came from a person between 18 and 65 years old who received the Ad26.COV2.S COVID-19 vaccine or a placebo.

The CDR3 DNA follows: TGCGCCAGCAGCCCTATAGCGGGGGGGACCTACGAGCAGTACTTC. Amino acid sequence: CASSPIAGGTYEQYF. J is TRBJ2-7 and V is TRBV4-1; 11 bases fit TRBD2. The length of the CDR3 is 15 residues. In germline, CDR1 is MGHRA, CDR2 YSYEKL. The V gene end was trimmed by 4 bases and the J gene end by 2 bases; junction bases not matched to a gene: 4.